Following are 14 T cell receptor beta chains from one sample sequenced in a study of PD-1 blockade in classical Hodgkin lymphoma. Relapses following autologous stem cell transplantation were seen in all patients, with brentuximab vedotin exposure varying. Magnetic negative selection of thawed PBMCs was the method by which CD4+ T cells were purified. Libraries were prepared by immunoSEQ multiplex PCR; TCRdb keeps only in-frame clonotypes and omits some of them. The sample contains tens of thousands of clones, 84% of which appear only once. Sequenced here: CD4+ T cells from blood, sampled at baseline. The source of these receptors is a human donor with classical Hodgkin lymphoma.

This clone is a singleton in its sample. The rearrangement uses TRBV5-1 and TRBJ1-2; no clear D. The CDR3 loop spans 14 amino acids. The V gene lost 4 bases and the J gene lost 3 bases, with 13 bases spanning the gap. The V gene's germline CDR1 is SGHRS and CDR2 YFSETQ. CDR3 sequence: CASSLGGSDYGYTF. DNA for the CDR3: TGCGCCAGCAGCCTCGGAGGGTCGGACTATGGCTACACCTTC.

This chain uses TRBV6-1 with TRBJ2-5; tentative D call: TRBD1 (5 bases). This CDR3 has 15 residues. Per germline, CDR1 MNHNS and CDR2 SASEGT. V was trimmed by 3 bases and J by 0 bases, leaving 11 bases between them. The CDR3 DNA is TGTGCCAGCAGTGAGACGACAGCGTACCAAGAGACCCAGTACTTC. It translates to CASSETTAYQETQYF.

The V and J genes are TRBV9 and TRBJ2-7; TRBD1 or TRBD2 may be the D gene (7 bases each). Trimming shortened V by 0 bases and J by 5 bases, and 24 bases separated the two germline ends. This CDR3 spans 18 amino acids. Germline lookup yields CDR1 SGDLS and CDR2 YYNGEE. The CDR3 sequence: CASSVEGGSGTVRHEQYF. The CDR3 nucleotides read TGTGCCAGCAGCGTAGAGGGGGGGAGCGGGACAGTCCGTCACGAGCAGTACTTC.

The CDR3 nucleotides read TGTGCCAGCACCCCGACAGTGAACTATGGCTACACCTTC. Protein sequence: CASTPTVNYGYTF. V is TRBV28 and J is TRBJ1-2; D perhaps matches TRBD1 (5 bases). Trimming cost V 7 bases and J 2 bases, with 11 bases left between them. The germline CDR1 and CDR2 sequences are MDHEN and SYDVKM. CDR3 length: 13 residues.

The J gene is TRBJ2-1, the V gene TRBV11-3, with no clear D. Deletions cut 5 bases from V and 5 bases from J, with 10 bases between. The CDR3 spans 13 residues. Germline-derived CDR1 and CDR2 are SGHNT and YENEEA. CDR3 protein: CASSPPRDNEQFF. The CDR3, as DNA: TGTGCCAGCAGCCCCCCACGGGACAATGAGCAGTTCTTC.

The chain is built from TRBV2 and TRBJ2-7; 12 bases align to TRBD2. V lost 7 bases and J lost 7; bases outside the gene matches: 11. The CDR3 has 15 amino acids. Germline values: CDR1 SNHLY, CDR2 FYNNEI. CDR3 in amino acids: CASTPGLAGRGEQYF. The CDR3 DNA sequence: TGTGCCAGCACCCCAGGACTAGCGGGGAGGGGAGAGCAGTACTTC.

Worth noting for this clone: Additional DNA sequences in this sample encode the identical CDR3. V and J are TRBV4-3 and TRBJ2-3, with 9 bases identical to TRBD2. Germline V gene sequence: CDR1 LGHNA, CDR2 YSLEER. V was pared by 0 bases and J by 6 bases, with 7 bases of the junction left unmatched. The length of the CDR3 is 16 residues. The CDR3 DNA follows: TGCGCCAGCAGCCAAGAAGCAGCGGGGGGACTTGATACGCAGTATTTT. It yields the protein CASSQEAAGGLDTQYF.

This sequence joins TRBV7-2 and TRBJ2-7; 7 bases align to TRBD1. The CDR3 contains 16 residues. Germline V gene data show CDR1 as SGHTA and CDR2 as FQGNSA. The V and J ends lost 1 base and 5 bases, in that order; junction bases with no gene match: 11. This CDR3 reads CASSLGGTAHGNEQYF. DNA for the CDR3: TGTGCCAGCAGCTTAGGAGGGACAGCCCATGGGAACGAGCAGTACTTC. The whole variable domain, filled in from reference TRBV7-2 and TRBJ2-7, reads GAGVSQSPSNKVTEKGKDVELRCDPISGHTALYWYRQSLGQGLEFLIYFQGNSAPDKSGLPSDRFSAERTGGSVSTLTIQRTQQEDSAVYLCASSLGGTAHGNEQYFGPGTRLTVT.

This clone was recorded a few times. Other DNA sequences in this specimen translate into the identical CDR3. This chain joins TRBV5-1 and TRBJ2-1; D is uncertain. This CDR3 region has 15 residues. Germline V gene data show CDR1 as SGHRS and CDR2 as YFSETQ. The germline V and J ends were trimmed by 0 bases and 0 bases, with 7 bases remaining between them. CDR3 amino acids: CASSLEASSYNEQFF. CDR3 nucleotide sequence: TGCGCCAGCAGCTTGGAGGCGAGCTCCTACAATGAGCAGTTCTTC.

The rearrangement links TRBV6-6 to TRBJ1-3, with D hard to call. Trimming cost V 2 bases and J 3 bases, with 8 bases left between them. The CDR3 is made up of 14 amino acids. Per the germline V gene, CDR1 is MNHNY and CDR2 is SVGAGI (reference sequence). For the CDR3, the DNA is TGTGCCAGCAGTTACCAAATAAGTGGAAACACCATATATTTT. Its translation is CASSYQISGNTIYF.

This clone came up once. The chain joins TRBV2 to TRBJ2-6, with 8 nucleotides matching TRBD1. After removal of 4 bases from V and 0 bases from J, the junction contained 8 bases not matched to a gene. Looked up from germline, CDR1 is SNHLY and CDR2 is FYNNEI. The length of the CDR3 is 18 residues. CDR3: CASSVLSGGVSGANVLTF. The CDR3 nucleotides are TGTGCCAGCAGTGTTTTGTCAGGGGGCGTCTCTGGGGCCAACGTCCTGACTTTC.

The rearrangement joins TRBV7-2 to TRBJ1-2; the match to TRBD1 covers 7 bases. CDR1 and CDR2 (germline): SGHTA, FQGNSA. This CDR3 comprises 14 residues. J gave up 5 bases and V 5 bases, and 8 bases lay outside the gene matches. CDR3 residues: CASSGRGGAYGYTF. For the CDR3, the DNA is TGTGCCAGCAGCGGAAGAGGGGGCGCTTATGGCTACACCTTC.

The genes are TRBV25-1 and TRBJ1-3, with no clear D. Germline CDR1 MGHDK, CDR2 SYGVNS. V was shortened by 7 bases and J by 0 bases, with 7 bases between the two germline ends. The CDR3 length is 13 residues. CDR3 sequence reads: CASIWSSGNTIYF. CDR3 coding DNA: TGTGCCAGCATTTGGAGCTCTGGAAACACCATATATTTT. The full variable domain, rest sourced from reference TRBV25-1 and TRBJ1-3, is EADIYQTPRYLVIGTGKKITLECSQTMGHDKMYWYQQDPGMELHLIHYSYGVNSTEKGDLSSESTVSRIRTEHFPLTLESARPSHTSQYLCASIWSSGNTIYFGEGSWLTVV.

This chain uses TRBV9 with TRBJ2-1; maybe TRBD2 (8 bases). Germline CDR1 and CDR2: SGDLS and YYNGEE. Trimming stripped 1 base from V and 3 bases from J, with 23 bases between. This CDR3 is built from 19 residues. The CDR3 DNA reads TGTGCCAGCAGCGTACATCCGAAGGGGGCAGCGGGGGACTACAATGAGCAGTTCTTC. Translating it yields CASSVHPKGAAGDYNEQFF.